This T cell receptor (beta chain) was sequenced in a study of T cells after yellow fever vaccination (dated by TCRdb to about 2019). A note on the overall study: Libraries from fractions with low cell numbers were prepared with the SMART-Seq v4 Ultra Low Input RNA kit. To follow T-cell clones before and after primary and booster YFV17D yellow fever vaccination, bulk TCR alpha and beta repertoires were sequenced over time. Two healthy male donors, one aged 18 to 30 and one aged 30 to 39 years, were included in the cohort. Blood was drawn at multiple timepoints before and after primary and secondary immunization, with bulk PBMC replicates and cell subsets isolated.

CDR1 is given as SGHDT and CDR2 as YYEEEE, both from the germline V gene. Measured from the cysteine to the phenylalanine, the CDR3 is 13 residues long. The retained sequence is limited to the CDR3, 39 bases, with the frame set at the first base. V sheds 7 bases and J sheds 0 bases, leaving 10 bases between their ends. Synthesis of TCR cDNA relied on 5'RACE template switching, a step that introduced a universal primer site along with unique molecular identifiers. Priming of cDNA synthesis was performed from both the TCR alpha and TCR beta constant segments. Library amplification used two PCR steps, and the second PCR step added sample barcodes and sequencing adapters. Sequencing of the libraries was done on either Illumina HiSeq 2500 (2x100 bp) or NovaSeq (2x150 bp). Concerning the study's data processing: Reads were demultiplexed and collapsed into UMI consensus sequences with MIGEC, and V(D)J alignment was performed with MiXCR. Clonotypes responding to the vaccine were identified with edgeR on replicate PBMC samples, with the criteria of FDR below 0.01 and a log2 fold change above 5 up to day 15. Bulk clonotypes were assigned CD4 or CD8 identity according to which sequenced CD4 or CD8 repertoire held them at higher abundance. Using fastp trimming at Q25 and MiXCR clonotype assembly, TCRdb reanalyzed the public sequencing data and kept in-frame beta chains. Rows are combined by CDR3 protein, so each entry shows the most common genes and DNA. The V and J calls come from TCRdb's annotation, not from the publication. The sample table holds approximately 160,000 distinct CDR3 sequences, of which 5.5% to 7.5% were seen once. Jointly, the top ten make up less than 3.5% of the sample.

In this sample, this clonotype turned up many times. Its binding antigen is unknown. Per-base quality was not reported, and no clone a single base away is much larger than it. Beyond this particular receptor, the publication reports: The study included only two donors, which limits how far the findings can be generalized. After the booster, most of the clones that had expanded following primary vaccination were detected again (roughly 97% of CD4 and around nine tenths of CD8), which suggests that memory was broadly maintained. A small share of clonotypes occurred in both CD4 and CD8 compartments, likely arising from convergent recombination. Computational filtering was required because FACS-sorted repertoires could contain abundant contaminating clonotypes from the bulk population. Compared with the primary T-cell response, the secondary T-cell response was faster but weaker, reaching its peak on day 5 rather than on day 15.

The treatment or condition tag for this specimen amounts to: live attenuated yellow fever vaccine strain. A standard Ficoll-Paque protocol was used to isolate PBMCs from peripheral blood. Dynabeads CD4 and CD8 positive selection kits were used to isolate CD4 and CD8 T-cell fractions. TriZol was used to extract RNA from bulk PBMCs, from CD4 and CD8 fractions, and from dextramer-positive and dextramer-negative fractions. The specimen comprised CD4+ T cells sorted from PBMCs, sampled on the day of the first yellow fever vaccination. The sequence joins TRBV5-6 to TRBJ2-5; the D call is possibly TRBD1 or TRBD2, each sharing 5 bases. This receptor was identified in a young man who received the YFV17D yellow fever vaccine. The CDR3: CASLGPNQETQYF. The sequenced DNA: TGTGCCAGCTTGGGACCGAACCAAGAGACCCAGTACTTC.